This entry lists 6 T cell receptor beta chains sequenced from one sample in a study of human T cells and chemical hapten exposure. Time point described: patch test 2, 6 weeks after DPC sensitization. Treatment given: therapeutic diphenylcyclopropenone sensitization with weekly scalp DPC. TCRdb reprocessed the RACE reads via MiXCR and lists one record per CDR3 protein. Here the sample spans 70,000 to 90,000 distinct CDR3 sequences, roughly a tenth being singletons. Sequences were derived from whole blood, sampled in connection with sensitization to the hapten diphenylcyclopropenone (DPC). Receptor source: a woman in her forties or fifties with alopecia areata. Some clones in this sample may be carry-over from other donors' samples.

The table lists this clonotype with many counts. This chain links TRBV3-1 with TRBJ1-1, with D unresolved. The CDR3 spans 16 residues. Trimming removed 1 base from V and 1 base from J, with 13 bases in between. CDR1 is LGHDT, CDR2 YNNKEL, per germline (reference sequence). The CDR3 nucleotides read TGTGCCAGCAGCCAAGTAGGCTGGGGATCGAACACTGAAGCTTTCTTT. Residues: CASSQVGWGSNTEAFF.

Only a few counts were recorded for this clonotype. The rearrangement links TRBV29-1 to TRBJ2-1; D possibly corresponds to TRBD1 (5 bases). CDR3 size: 14 residues. Trimming removed 4 bases at V and 2 bases at J, with 12 bases between. Per germline, CDR1 SQVTM and CDR2 ANQGSEA. CDR3 amino acids: CSVVWTRAYNEQFF. The CDR3 DNA reads TGCAGCGTTGTATGGACACGGGCCTACAATGAGCAGTTCTTC.

The chain recombines TRBV29-1 with TRBJ1-4, with D possibly TRBD1 on 6 matching bases. The CDR3 contains 12 residues. The germline V gene encodes CDR1 SQVTM and CDR2 ANQGSEA. With 7 bases removed from V and 3 bases from J, the gap between germline ends came to 9 bases. The CDR3 DNA reads TGCAGCGCCGGGACATCTAATGAAAAACTGTTTTTT. Amino acid sequence: CSAGTSNEKLFF. Based on the CDR3 plus reference TRBV29-1 and TRBJ1-4, the full variable domain is SAVISQKPSRDICQRGTSLTIQCQVDSQVTMMFWYRQQPGQSLTLIATANQGSEATYESGFVIDKFPISRPNLTFSTLTVSNMSPEDSSIYLCSAGTSNEKLFFGSGTQLSVL.

In this sample, this clonotype turned up many times. The chain links TRBV7-2 to TRBJ2-7; D is unclear. The length of the CDR3 is 13 residues. V lost 4 bases to trimming and J lost 2 bases, with 9 bases between them. The germline V gene encodes CDR1 SGHTA and CDR2 FQGNSA. This CDR3 reads CASSSHFPYEQYF. The CDR3 bases are TGTGCCAGCAGCTCCCACTTCCCCTACGAGCAGTACTTC.

In this sample, this clonotype turned up a few times. The chain carries TRBV7-9 and TRBJ2-5; D is uncertain. Trimming took off 5 bases at V and 2 bases at J, with 15 bases between the two ends. The length of the CDR3 is 15 residues. Germline values: CDR1 SEHNR, CDR2 FQNEAQ (reference sequence). The CDR3 is CASSPGGSQQETQYF. The CDR3 DNA reads as TGTGCCAGCAGCCCAGGTGGAAGTCAGCAAGAGACCCAGTACTTC.

Only a few counts were recorded for this clonotype. The chain uses TRBV7-2 and TRBJ2-7; D perhaps matches TRBD2 (5 bases). The ends were cut back, 5 bases at V and 5 bases at J, with 16 bases in the middle. The length of the CDR3 is 14 residues. Germline V lookup: CDR1 SGHTA, CDR2 FQGNSA. Here the CDR3 DNA reads TGTGCCAGCAGCGCGGTCAAAGCGGCTGACGAGCAGTACTTC. Its protein product is CASSAVKAADEQYF. Looking up the rest from reference TRBV7-2 and TRBJ2-7 gives the full variable domain: GAGVSQSPSNKVTEKGKDVELRCDPISGHTALYWYRQSLGQGLEFLIYFQGNSAPDKSGLPSDRFSAERTGGSVSTLTIQRTQQEDSAVYLCASSAVKAADEQYFGPGTRLTVT.